This T cell receptor (beta chain) originates from a study of blood T cell repertoires in COVID-19. Whole-study context: Material from acute and convalescent COVID-19 was sourced from the United States, Italy and Spain. Sources were T cells, B-cell-depleted T cells, or PBMCs; the material itself was cDNA or gDNA.

Original processing methods: It was from reference gene primer amplification that nucleated cell counts were estimated. Profiling relied on immunoSEQ multiplex PCR, and the TCRdb table lists in-frame clones only, not all of them. D and trimming come from the DNA, and the V and J calls and clone size come from that table. This table holds about 32,000 clones, approximately 86% found once. The CDR3 covers 12 residues. V was shortened by 6 bases and J by 2 bases, with 8 bases between the two germline ends. V is TRBV12-3 or TRBV12-4 and J is TRBJ2-7, with D possibly TRBD2 on 5 matching bases. This clonotype originated in a woman older than 75 with active or convalescent COVID-19. Sequenced material: peripheral blood. This CDR3 reads CASRRATYEQYF. The CDR3 DNA is TGTGCCAGCAGGCGGGCGACCTACGAGCAGTACTTC.